Listed below are T cell receptor beta chains from one sample, sequenced in a study of T cells in Graves' hyperthyroidism and ophthalmopathy. MiXCR, run by TCRdb on the multiplex PCR reads, gives a single entry per CDR3 protein. The data show 300,000 to 400,000 distinct CDR3 sequences, about 13% seen once. Sequencing was carried out using blood. The receptors were gathered from a woman aged 18 to 35 with Graves' hyperthyroidism. CDR3s include the opening cysteine and the closing phenylalanine or tryptophan. D genes are given only for firm matches. Not all rows give a size; the values are once, few, many and, for expanded clones, a class.

TRBJ1-2	TRBV10-3	-	-	TGTGCCATCAGCCCCTACACAGGGACCTCTGGCTACACCTTC	CAISPYTGTSGYTF
TRBJ2-5	TRBV3-1	-	-	TGTGCCAGCAGCCAAGGGGAGACACTAGTTAACTTC	CASSQGETLVNF
TRBJ2-7	TRBV11-2	many	-	TGTGCCAGCAGCTTAGTAAACAGGGCCTACGAGCAGTACTTC	CASSLVNRAYEQYF
TRBJ2-3	TRBV7-2	once	-	-	CASSFYICSASSTAGTDTQYF
TRBJ2-7	TRBV9	few	TRBD2	TGTGCCAGCAGCCCGAGGACTAGCGGGAGTGAATCCTACGAGCAGTACTTC	CASSPRTSGSESYEQYF
TRBJ1-3	TRBV3-1	many	TRBD1	TGTGCCAGCAGCCTTGGACAGGGGATCCCTGGAAACACCATATATTTT	CASSLGQGIPGNTIYF
TRBJ1-3	TRBV30	many	TRBD1	TGTGCCTGGGCCCAGAACCAGGGGGCTAGAAACACCATATATTTT	CAWAQNQGARNTIYF
TRBJ1-4	TRBV6-1	-	-	TGTGCCAGCAGTGAATGGACAGAAAGCTATAATGAAAAACTGTTTTTT	CASSEWTESYNEKLFF
TRBJ2-5	TRBV11-2	many	TRBD1	TGTGCCAGCAGCTTAGATAGGACAGGGTGGTCAGAGACCCAGTACTTC	CASSLDRTGWSETQYF
TRBJ2-2	TRBV28	many	-	TGTGCCAGCAGTCCCAGGACGAAATTAGGCACCGGGGAGCTGTTTTTT	CASSPRTKLGTGELFF
TRBJ2-7	TRBV12-3/TRBV12-4	many	-	TGTGCCAGCAGCCTAACGGGGCAGGCTCTGGACGAGCAGTACTTC	CASSLTGQALDEQYF
TRBJ2-7	TRBV12-3/TRBV12-4	many	-	TGTGCCAGCAGGTCAGACTACGAGCAGTACTTC	CASRSDYEQYF
TRBJ1-4	TRBV19	-	-	TGTGCCAGTAGTATCCGAGCAACTAATGAAAAACTGGTTTTT	CASSIRATNEKLVF
TRBJ1-3	TRBV28	many	-	TGTGCCAGCAGTTTCGGACAAACCAAAAACACCATATATTTT	CASSFGQTKNTIYF
TRBJ2-1	TRBV11-3	many	TRBD2	TGTGCCAGCAGCTTTTCCACTAGCGGGGGAGATTATTATGAGCAGTTCTTC	CASSFSTSGGDYYEQFF
TRBJ2-3	TRBV9	few	-	TGTGCCAGCAGCGTCTCCTCCCTAGATGGGGCCACAGATACGCAGTATTTT	CASSVSSLDGATDTQYF
TRBJ2-5	TRBV4-1	-	-	TGCGCCAGCAGGAGGGGGGTCAAGGAGACCCAGTACTTC	CASRRGVKETQYF
TRBJ1-5	TRBV6-2/TRBV6-3	many	-	TGTGCCAGCAGTTACGAAGGCCCCCCCAATCAGCCCCAGCATTTT	CASSYEGPPNQPQHF
TRBJ2-2	TRBV20-1	-	TRBD2	TGCAGTGCTAGCGGGACTAGCGGCACCGGGGAGCTGTTTTTT	CSASGTSGTGELFF
TRBJ2-1	TRBV7-2	many	-	TGTGCCAGCAGCCCAGGGACGATTTACAATGAGCAGTTCTTC	CASSPGTIYNEQFF
TRBJ2-1	TRBV19	many	TRBD2	TGTGCCAGTAGTATACGAATAAGCGGGATGAGCTCCTACAATGAGCAGTTCTTC	CASSIRISGMSSYNEQFF
TRBJ2-7	TRBV7-9	many	-	TGTGCCAGCAGCTTAGGGGGGTCAGGCTCGGGGGAGCAGTACTTC	CASSLGGSGSGEQYF
TRBJ2-7	TRBV12-3/TRBV12-4	many	TRBD2	TGTGCCAGCAGTTTAGCTCGTTCTAGCGGTACCCACGAGCAGTACTTC	CASSLARSSGTHEQYF
TRBJ1-1	TRBV2	-	-	TGTGCCAGCAGGTCGGATCAGGGACACGTGAACACTGAAGCTTTCTTT	CASRSDQGHVNTEAFF
TRBJ2-1	TRBV5-1	many	TRBD2	TGCGCCAGCACCTTGGGACTAGACCCTGAGCAGTTCTTC	CASTLGLDPEQFF
TRBJ2-2	TRBV10-3	few	TRBD1	TGTGCCATCAGAACCGGACAGGGGAACACCGGGGAGCTGTTTTTT	CAIRTGQGNTGELFF
TRBJ1-4	TRBV7-9	few	-	TGTGCCAGCAGCTTATCAGGATCTAATGAAAAACTGTTTTTT	CASSLSGSNEKLFF
TRBJ1-1	TRBV7-9	-	TRBD1	TGTGCCAGCAGCCCCGACAGGGGGGTTGGGTACACTGAAGCTTTCTTT	CASSPDRGVGYTEAFF
TRBJ2-2	TRBV12-3/TRBV12-4	many	TRBD1	TGTGCCAGCAGCCCGGGACAGGGGGCCCTAGCGACCGGGGAGCTGTTTTTT	CASSPGQGALATGELFF
TRBJ2-7	TRBV30	-	-	TGTGCCTCGGAGTCAACCTACGAGCAGTACTTC	CASESTYEQYF
TRBJ2-7	TRBV3-1	many	TRBD1	TGTGCCAGCAGCGGACAGGCGACCGCGCTCGAGCAGTACTTC	CASSGQATALEQYF
TRBJ1-6	TRBV6-1	many	TRBD1	TGTGCCAGCAGCCAAACCGGGACAGGCAATTCACCCCTCCACTTT	CASSQTGTGNSPLHF
TRBJ1-4	TRBV19	-	-	TGTGCCAGTAGTATAGACGGAGCAACTAATGAAAAACTGTTTTTT	CASSIDGATNEKLFF
TRBJ1-5	TRBV30	-	-	TGTGCCTGGAGTGCGCAGGGGAACAATCAGCCCCAGCATTTT	CAWSAQGNNQPQHF
TRBJ2-5	TRBV10-3	few	-	TGTGCCATCAGCGCCAGTAGCGTAGAGACCCAGTACTTC	CAISASSVETQYF
TRBJ2-5	TRBV7-2	-	TRBD2	TGTGCCAGCAGCTTAGTGGGACTAGACACCGTAGAGACCCAGTACTTC	CASSLVGLDTVETQYF
TRBJ2-1	TRBV4-2	few	TRBD2	TGTGCCAGCAGCCAAGAATGGCAGCGGGAGGATAGCTCCTACAATGAGCAGTTCTTC	CASSQEWQREDSSYNEQFF
TRBJ2-3	TRBV24-1	many	TRBD1	TGTGCCACCAAGGACAGGGTGACAGATACGCAGTATTTT	CATKDRVTDTQYF
TRBJ2-3	TRBV12-3/TRBV12-4	many	-	TGTGCCAGCAGTTTAATCGGAGCCCTCACAGATACGCAGTATTTT	CASSLIGALTDTQYF
TRBJ1-1	TRBV11-3	many	-	TGTGCCAGCAGTCCAGGGGACCCGAACACTGAAGCTTTCTTT	CASSPGDPNTEAFF
TRBJ2-6	TRBV29-1	few	TRBD1	TGCAGCGGTATCGGACAGGGCGACTCTGGGGCCAACGTCCTGACTTTC	CSGIGQGDSGANVLTF
TRBJ1-1	TRBV5-5	many	-	TGTGCCAGCAGTAAACCAGGGGCGATGAACACTGAAGCTTTCTTT	CASSKPGAMNTEAFF
TRBJ1-6	TRBV20-1	many	TRBD1	TGCAGTGCTATAGGAGGGACAGGGGGTCTACCCCTCCACTTT	CSAIGGTGGLPLHF
TRBJ2-7	TRBV5-1	few	-	TGCGCCAGCAGCTCCAGTTCCGGGACAAACGAGCAGTACTTC	CASSSSSGTNEQYF
TRBJ2-5	TRBV27	many	TRBD1	TGTGCCAGCAGTCCAAACCGACAGGGACAAGAGACCCAGTACTTC	CASSPNRQGQETQYF